These T cell receptor beta chains were read from a single sample in a study of cytomegalovirus exposure and HLA in healthy donors. TCRdb's copy holds only in-frame clones and misses some; the assay was immunoSEQ multiplex PCR. The data show about 200,000 clones, approximately 80% seen once. The sequenced sample was PBMCs. All receptors come from a woman younger than 45 in good health and CMV-seronegative. Each CDR3 is given with its conserved first and last residue. The D gene is left open where the match is weak. Part of the rows lack a size; the others show once, few, many or a class for expanded clones.

j_call | d_call | v_call | clone_size | cdr3_aa | cdr3_nt
TRBJ2-7 | NA | TRBV12-5 | NA | CASGLDTTYEQYF | TGTGCTAGTGGTTTGGACACCACCTACGAGCAGTACTTC
TRBJ2-3 | TRBD1 | TRBV12-5 | NA | CASGPGQGRTDTQYF | TGTGCTAGTGGCCCGGGACAGGGCCGCACAGATACGCAGTATTTT
TRBJ1-1 | NA | TRBV30 | NA | CAWGQRGGAAFF | TGTGCCTGGGGTCAGCGGGGGGGCGCAGCTTTCTTT
TRBJ2-3 | NA | TRBV6-5 | NA | CASRSSFPDTQYF | TGTGCCAGCAGGAGTAGTTTTCCAGATACGCAGTATTTT
TRBJ2-3 | TRBD2 | TRBV7-2 | NA | CASSLAGLGAQYF | TGTGCCAGCAGCTTAGCGGGACTAGGTGCGCAGTATTTT
TRBJ1-5 | NA | TRBV28 | NA | CASSAWRGNQPQHF | TGTGCCTCCTCCGCATGGCGGGGCAATCAGCCCCAGCATTTT
TRBJ2-7 | TRBD1 | TRBV6-5 | NA | CASSYDGQDYEQYF | TGTGCCAGCAGTTACGACGGACAGGACTACGAGCAGTACTTC
TRBJ1-2 | NA | TRBV7-9 | NA | CASSPTGAGWDGYPF | TGTGCCAGCAGCCCGACGGGTGCGGGGTGGGATGGCTACCCCTTC
TRBJ2-7 | NA | TRBV9 | NA | CASSARDRSYEQYF | TGTGCCAGCAGCGCCCGAGACAGGTCCTACGAGCAGTACTTC
TRBJ1-5 | NA | TRBV7-9 | NA | CASSYDGDQPQHF | TGTGCCAGCAGCTACGACGGGGATCAGCCCCAGCATTTT
TRBJ1-6 | TRBD1 | TRBV5-8 | NA | CASSLGDRNSPLHF | TGTGCCAGCAGCTTGGGGGACAGAAATTCACCCCTCCACTTT
TRBJ2-5 | TRBD2 | TRBV5-1 | NA | CASSFGTSGSGETQYF | TGCGCCAGCAGCTTCGGGACTAGCGGGAGCGGAGAGACCCAGTACTTC
TRBJ2-5 | TRBD2 | TRBV9 | NA | CASSVTSGGARETQYF | TGTGCCAGCAGCGTGACTAGCGGGGGGGCCCGGGAGACCCAGTACTTC
TRBJ2-1 | TRBD2 | TRBV6-4 | few | CASSDSSGYNEQFF | TGTGCCAGCAGTGACTCTAGCGGGTACAATGAGCAGTTCTTC
TRBJ2-1 | TRBD2 | TRBV5-1 | NA | CASSLRGLASHNEQFF | TGCGCCAGCAGCTTGCGTGGACTAGCCTCTCACAATGAGCAGTTCTTC
TRBJ1-2 | NA | TRBV6-1 | NA | CASRDSANYGYTF | TGTGCCAGCAGGGACAGCGCTAACTATGGCTACACCTTC
TRBJ2-5 | NA | TRBV6-1 | few | CASSDRGLKTQYF | TGTGCCAGCAGTGATAGGGGTTTGAAGACCCAGTACTTC
TRBJ2-3 | NA | TRBV5-1 | NA | CASSLFGGFTDTQYF | TGCGCCAGCAGCTTGTTCGGCGGGTTCACAGATACGCAGTATTTT
TRBJ2-3 | NA | TRBV4-1 | NA | CASSRRAVHPDTQYF | TGCGCCAGCAGTCGGAGGGCCGTTCATCCAGATACGCAGTATTTT
TRBJ2-2 | TRBD1 | TRBV7-9 | once | CSSSPAGQGATGELFF | TGTTCCAGCAGCCCCGCCGGGCAGGGGGCGACCGGGGAGCTGTTTTTT
TRBJ2-5 | NA | TRBV9 | NA | CASSVGSGGYQETQYF | TGTGCCAGCAGCGTAGGAAGCGGAGGGTACCAAGAGACCCAGTACTTC
TRBJ2-3 | TRBD1 | TRBV5-1 | NA | CASTGTGSTDTQYF | TGCGCCAGCACCGGGACAGGGAGCACAGATACGCAGTATTTT
TRBJ1-2 | TRBD1 | TRBV5-6 | once | CASRSLQGLEGGYTF | TGTGCCAGCAGGTCCTTACAGGGGCTCGAGGGTGGCTACACCTTC
TRBJ2-1 | NA | TRBV6-5 | NA | CASSYRGYSYNEQFF | TGTGCCAGCAGTTACCGGGGTTACTCCTACAATGAGCAGTTCTTC
TRBJ2-3 | TRBD2 | TRBV15 | NA | CATSRDRASGRRTDTQYF | TGTGCCACCAGCAGAGATCGGGCTAGCGGGAGACGCACAGATACGCAGTATTTT
TRBJ1-2 | TRBD1 | TRBV2 | NA | CASSGTGGGYTF | TGTGCCAGCAGCGGGACAGGAGGGGGCTACACCTTC
TRBJ2-5 | TRBD2 | TRBV5-1 | NA | CASSGGLAGEETQYF | TGCGCCAGCAGCGGGGGACTAGCGGGGGAGGAGACCCAGTACTTC
TRBJ1-1 | NA | TRBV4-1 | few | CASSQDERGPEAFF | TGCGCCAGCAGCCAAGATGAGCGGGGTCCTGAAGCTTTCTTT